This TCR beta chain was sequenced during a study of vaccination and CD4 T cells after COVID-19. Concerning this clonotype itself: Its antigen is still unknown.

The CDR3 is made up of 13 amino acids. CDR1 and CDR2 from the germline V gene are GTSNPN and SVGIG (reference sequence). V lost 5 bases, J lost 0 bases, and 10 bases lay in between. With the Oncomine TCR Beta short-read assay, DNA from cultured CD4+ T cells was sequenced. TCRdb analysed the PCR reads with MiXCR anew, one entry per CDR3 protein. The table includes about 4,000 distinct CDR3 sequences, roughly 17% detected once. Noted treatment: 10-day PBMC culture with coronavirus spike peptide pools or control peptides (ViraFEST assay). This chain joins TRBV30 and TRBJ1-1; D is undetermined. Specimen: CD4+ T cells from blood, cultured in vitro. The TCR originated in a human donor who had recovered from COVID-19. The chain's CDR3 is CAWAELLNTEAFF. As DNA, the CDR3 is TGTGCCTGGGCGGAACTCTTGAACACTGAAGCTTTCTTT. The full variable domain, with the rest looked up from reference TRBV30 and TRBJ1-1, is SQTIHQWPATLVQPVGSPLSLECTVEGTSNPNLYWYRQAAGRGLQLLFYSVGIGQISSEVPQNLSASRPQDRQFILSSKKLLLSDSGFYLCAWAELLNTEAFFGQGTRLTVV.